This is a list of T cell receptor beta chains from one sample in a study of T cell repertoires in cytomegalovirus infection. Antigens for these TCRs are unknown. TCRdb re-called the reads through MiXCR, storing one row per CDR3 protein. The data hold over 250,000 distinct CDR3 sequences, with under 25% observed a single time. Sequencing was performed on cultured PBMCs, taken from culture after CMV antigen stimulation. Receptors originate from a human donor in good health (CMV status not recorded). Some clones in this sample may be carry-over from other donors' samples. Each CDR3 is given with its conserved first and last residue. The D gene is left open where the match is weak. Expanded clones are given a class, and other clones once, few, many or no size at all.

d_call	clone_size	v_call	j_call	cdr3_nt	cdr3_aa
TRBD1	.	TRBV27	TRBJ1-1	TGTGCCAGCAGTACCCTAACAGGGGAGACTGAAGCTTTCTTT	CASSTLTGETEAFF
.	.	TRBV19	TRBJ1-5	TGTGCCAGTAGTATTCCCCTCGTACAGGGAATTAAGCAGCCCCAGCATTTT	CASSIPLVQGIKQPQHF
.	many	TRBV7-2	TRBJ2-3	TGTGCCAGCAGCTTAGTGGGAGTAGATACGCAGTATTTT	CASSLVGVDTQYF
.	.	TRBV4-3	TRBJ2-5	TGCGCCAGCAGCCAAGATAGATATGCGCAAGAGACCCAGTACTTC	CASSQDRYAQETQYF
.	many	TRBV7-2	TRBJ2-2	TGTGCCAGCAGCTTAGAAGCAGCCTCCCACGGGGAGCTGTTTTTT	CASSLEAASHGELFF
.	many	TRBV20-1	TRBJ1-1	TGCAGTGCTAGTTATCTCCAAAACACTGAAGCTTTCTTT	CSASYLQNTEAFF
TRBD2	few	TRBV7-2	TRBJ2-3	TGTGCCAGCAGCCTGTCCGGGACTAGCGGGTGGTCAGATACGCAGTATTTT	CASSLSGTSGWSDTQYF
TRBD2	many	TRBV7-9	TRBJ2-7	TGTGCCAGCAGCTTGGGACTAGACTACGAGCAGTACTTC	CASSLGLDYEQYF
.	many	TRBV27	TRBJ2-3	TGTGCCAGCAGCGGGGACAACACAGATACGCAGTATTTT	CASSGDNTDTQYF
.	.	TRBV20-1	TRBJ1-5	TGCAGTGCTAGACTTAGCGAGTATAGCAATCAGCCCCAGCATTTT	CSARLSEYSNQPQHF
.	.	TRBV15	TRBJ1-5	TGTGCCACCAGCCCTGCAACTACGGGGCAGCCCCAGCATTTT	CATSPATTGQPQHF
.	few	TRBV6-1	TRBJ2-5	TGTGCCAGCAGCCCCCTGGGACTCGGGGCCCAGACCCAGTACTTC	CASSPLGLGAQTQYF
TRBD2	many	TRBV12-3/TRBV12-4	TRBJ2-1	TGTGCCAGCAGTTTGGGACTAGCGGACAATGAGCAGTTCTTC	CASSLGLADNEQFF
TRBD2	.	TRBV5-4	TRBJ2-3	TGTGCCAGCAGCTCCCAGCGGGGGGCTAGCACAGATACGCAGTATTTT	CASSSQRGASTDTQYF
TRBD2	.	TRBV12-3/TRBV12-4	TRBJ2-2	TGTGCCAGCAGGCCGGGGACTAGCGGCACCGGGGAGCTGTTTTTT	CASRPGTSGTGELFF
TRBD2	many	TRBV7-6	TRBJ2-3	TGTGCCAGCAGCTTCTTAGCGGGGTACTCCACAGATACGCAGTATTTT	CASSFLAGYSTDTQYF
TRBD2	.	TRBV20-1	TRBJ2-5	TGCAGTGCTAGTGCCCTAGCGGGGTTCCAAGAGACCCAGTACTTC	CSASALAGFQETQYF
TRBD2	.	TRBV7-9	TRBJ2-1	TGTGCCAGCAGCCTCCTCAGCGGGAGGACCTACAATGAGCAGTTCTTC	CASSLLSGRTYNEQFF
TRBD1	.	TRBV24-1	TRBJ2-4	TGTGCCACCAGGCGCGTAGGACAGGACTGCATTCAGTACTTC	CATRRVGQDCIQYF
.	.	TRBV7-9	TRBJ2-7	TGTGCCAGCAGCGACACAGGGCAGGAGCAGTACTTC	CASSDTGQEQYF
.	many	TRBV24-1	TRBJ2-2	TGTGCCACCAGTGATGCCAGCGCAGCGGCGAACACCGGGGAGCTGTTTTTT	CATSDASAAANTGELFF
TRBD1	few	TRBV11-1	TRBJ2-2	TGTGCCAGCAGCTTAGCGCTTCAGGGGGAGACCGGGGAGCTGTTTTTT	CASSLALQGETGELFF
.	few	TRBV27	TRBJ1-6	TGTGCCAGCAGTGGGGGGCGGCAGGGCCTCTATAATTCACCCCTCCACTTT	CASSGGRQGLYNSPLHF
.	.	TRBV7-2	TRBJ2-7	TGTGCCAGCAGCTCTTCTAGGGGCGGGGTGAGGTTCGAGCAGTACTTC	CASSSSRGGVRFEQYF
.	.	TRBV27	TRBJ2-1	TGTGCCAGCAGTTCGGTCTCGGGAACAAATGAGCAGTTCTTC	CASSSVSGTNEQFF
.	.	TRBV24-1	TRBJ1-5	TGTGCCACCAGTGATCCTCGGGCAGTAAGCAATCAGCCCCAGCATTTT	CATSDPRAVSNQPQHF
.	few	TRBV14	TRBJ2-1	TGTGCCAGCAGCCAAGTTTATACAGGGAGGCGGGAGAAGTTCTTC	CASSQVYTGRREKFF
.	many	TRBV7-2	TRBJ1-4	TGTGCCAGCAGCTTGGGGCACGGGAATGAAAAACTGTTTTTT	CASSLGHGNEKLFF
TRBD1	many	TRBV27	TRBJ1-2	TGTGCCAGCAGTCCTCCGGGACAGTCGATCTATGGCTACACCTTC	CASSPPGQSIYGYTF
TRBD1	.	TRBV6-8	TRBJ2-5	TGTGCCAGCAGTTACGGACAGGGGGCCCGGGAGACCCAGTACTTC	CASSYGQGARETQYF
TRBD1	.	TRBV20-1	TRBJ1-1	TGCAGTGTTATACAGGGACAGAAGACTGAAGCTTTCTTT	CSVIQGQKTEAFF
.	many	TRBV6-2/TRBV6-3	TRBJ1-1	TGTGCCAGCACCGGAGGGGGTCGTACTGAAGCTTTCTTT	CASTGGGRTEAFF
.	.	TRBV7-9	TRBJ1-3	TGTGCCAGCAGACCTAAAAACACCATATATTTT	CASRPKNTIYF
TRBD2	few	TRBV3-1	TRBJ2-1	TGTGCCAGCAGCCGAAGCGGGAGGGCCTCCTACAATGAGCAGTTCTTC	CASSRSGRASYNEQFF
.	many	TRBV7-8	TRBJ2-1	TGTGCCAGCAGCTTGACCGCCCGGGGCAATGAGCAGTTCTTC	CASSLTARGNEQFF
.	.	TRBV10-3	TRBJ2-1	TGTGCCCTTCGGAGGGATCAAGACTACAATGAGCAGTTCTTC	CALRRDQDYNEQFF
TRBD1	few	TRBV7-8	TRBJ1-1	TGTGCCAGCAGCTCCCGGGACAGTGAAGCTTTCTTT	CASSSRDSEAFF
.	many	TRBV7-2	TRBJ2-7	TGTGCCAGCAGCTTAGCGCTGGCCGGGAGCTACGAGCAGTACTTC	CASSLALAGSYEQYF
.	few	TRBV23-1	TRBJ1-1	TGCGCCAGCAGTCAGGGGGGGAATAGGAACACTGAAGCTTTCTTT	CASSQGGNRNTEAFF
.	.	TRBV25-1	TRBJ1-1	TGTGCCACCTTCTCTGACGGGAACATGGTTGAAGCTTTCTTT	CATFSDGNMVEAFF
.	.	TRBV4-3	TRBJ2-2	TGCGCCAGCAGCCAAGATAGGCCGGCCGGGGAGCTGTTTTTT	CASSQDRPAGELFF
.	.	TRBV7-1	TRBJ1-3	TGTGCCAGCAGACGACTCCCGTCCAAGGATCTCTCTGGAAACACCATATATTTT	CASRRLPSKDLSGNTIYF
.	few	TRBV29-1	TRBJ1-1	TGCAGCGTTGCGGACACAGGGACCAACTCTGAAGCTTTCTTT	CSVADTGTNSEAFF
.	.	TRBV2	TRBJ1-5	TGTGCCAGCCAACCAGGATTCTCGGCCGATCAGCCCCAGCATTTT	CASQPGFSADQPQHF
TRBD1	few	TRBV7-2	TRBJ1-6	TGTGCCAGCAGCCCCCTGGCAGGACAGGGTAGTTCACCCCTCCACTTT	CASSPLAGQGSSPLHF
.	.	TRBV4-1	TRBJ2-7	TGCGCCAGCAGCCAAGAGTGGACAGCCACCTACGAGCAGTACTTC	CASSQEWTATYEQYF
.	many	TRBV7-8	TRBJ1-1	TGTGCCAGCAGCTTAGGGGGCTCGATTGAAGCTTTCTTT	CASSLGGSIEAFF
TRBD1	.	TRBV10-3	TRBJ2-7	TGTGCCATCAGTCCAGGGGGCAACAACGAGCAGTACTTC	CAISPGGNNEQYF
.	.	TRBV7-2	TRBJ2-7	TGTGCCAGCAGCCCTCGCAGCGGCAGCGAGCAGTACTTC	CASSPRSGSEQYF
.	.	TRBV7-2	TRBJ2-2	TGTGCCAGCGGGCATGGGGTCCAGGGTAGGGCCGGGGAGCTGTTTTTT	CASGHGVQGRAGELFF
.	few	TRBV5-6	TRBJ2-2	TGTGCCAGCAGCTTGTTTTCGGGACCACCCGGGGAGCTGTTTTTT	CASSLFSGPPGELFF
TRBD1	.	TRBV20-1	TRBJ2-7	TGCAGTGCTAGAACAGGGACAGGCTACGAGCAGTACTTC	CSARTGTGYEQYF
.	.	TRBV12-3/TRBV12-4	TRBJ1-2	TGTGCCAGCAGTTTGACAGTTCTGTGGGGCTACACCTTC	CASSLTVLWGYTF
.	.	TRBV20-1	TRBJ1-1	TGCAGTGCTTTGAAGGGAGGGAACACTGAAGCTTTCTTT	CSALKGGNTEAFF
.	few	TRBV28	TRBJ2-3	TGTGCCAGCAGTTTATATGGGCGCGGAGATACGCAGTATTTT	CASSLYGRGDTQYF
.	few	TRBV11-2	TRBJ2-5	TGTGCCAGCAGCCCTATTAGCCAAGAGACCCAGTACTTC	CASSPISQETQYF
TRBD2	.	TRBV24-1	TRBJ2-1	TGTGCCACCAGTGATCCCGTAGCGGGCGAATCCTACAATGAGCAGTTCTTC	CATSDPVAGESYNEQFF